The source of this TCR beta chain is a study of T cell changes during pregnancy in multiple sclerosis. Only in-frame clones appear in the TCRdb table, and some are missing; sequencing was by immunoSEQ multiplex PCR. The table has 130,000 or so clones, roughly 92% seen once. The specimen was peripheral blood, collected before pregnancy. The receptor's source is a female donor with multiple sclerosis, enrolled in a pregnancy study.

The CDR3 loop is CASKWDRGNYGYTF. CDR3 in DNA: TGCGCCAGCAAATGGGACAGGGGGAACTATGGCTACACCTTC. J is TRBJ1-2 and V is TRBV4-1; 11 bases agree with TRBD1. Germline assignment: CDR1 MGHRA and CDR2 YSYEKL. The V and J ends lost 7 bases and 2 bases, in that order; junction bases with no gene match: 3. The length of the CDR3 is 14 residues.